The 31 T cell receptor beta chains given below trace back to one sample, sequenced in a study of blood T cells in healthy people across ages. Together with a sample-barcoded 5' primer, a J-beta primer mix was included in a second PCR lasting about 6 to 11 cycles. TCRdb re-called the 5' RACE reads through MiXCR, storing one row per CDR3 protein. The table shows hundreds of thousands of distinct CDR3 sequences, with around 34% occurring only once. Material: blood. The source of these receptors is a man between 18 and 35 years old in good health.

For this clonotype: Compared with germline, one end of the junction differs, possibly owing to a read error. CDR3 sequence reads: CASSLPGSRNTEVFF. CDR3 bases: TGTGCCAGCAGCTTGCCAGGGTCTCGGAACACTGAAGTTTTCTTT. The genes are TRBV5-6 and TRBJ1-1; D possibly corresponds to TRBD1 (5 bases). The CDR3 covers 15 residues. CDR1 and CDR2 from the germline V gene are SGHDT and YYEEEE.

The chain couples TRBV11-1 to TRBJ2-3, with 9 bases lining up with TRBD2. Germline V CDR1 and CDR2: SGHAT, FQDESV (reference sequence). After removal of 5 bases from V and 2 bases from J, the junction contained 11 bases not matched to a gene. The CDR3 runs 17 residues. For the CDR3, the DNA is TGTGCCAGCAGCCCCCGGGGGCTAGCGGGAACCACAGATACGCAGTATTTT. This sequence encodes CASSPRGLAGTTDTQYF.

The V call is TRBV20-1, the J call TRBJ1-1; D is unclear. V shed 1 base and J shed 7 bases, with 10 bases lying between them. CDR1 and CDR2 from the germline V gene are DFQATT and SNEGSKA (reference sequence). This CDR3 comprises 12 residues. The DNA of the CDR3 is TGCAGTGCTAGAGGGGTGCCGAGTGAAGCTTTCTTT. This gives the protein CSARGVPSEAFF.

The chain joins TRBV20-1 to TRBJ2-1; D is possibly TRBD2 (7 bases). The V gene's germline CDR1 is DFQATT and CDR2 SNEGSKA (reference sequence). Trimming shortened V by 4 bases and J by 8 bases, and 30 bases separated the two germline ends. The CDR3 spans 18 residues. CDR3 in DNA: TGCAGTGCTAATGGGTGGGGGGGCCAGCCTGAATTGTGGGATGAGCAGTTCTTC. Its translation: CSANGWGGQPELWDEQFF.

The CDR3 DNA is TGTGCCAGCAGCTTCCGAACTAACTCCCGGGACACTCGGGGCGAGCAGTTCTTC. The encoded protein is CASSFRTNSRDTRGEQFF. The V call is TRBV7-6, the J call TRBJ2-1; a weak D match, TRBD1 (6 bases). Trimming removed 3 bases at V and 10 bases at J, with 28 bases between. Germline values: CDR1 SGHVS, CDR2 FNYEAQ. The CDR3 consists of 18 residues.

The V call is TRBV4-3, the J call TRBJ2-5; 8 bases agree with TRBD1. Looked up from germline, CDR1 is LGHNA and CDR2 is YSLEER. The V and J ends lost 0 bases and 1 base, in that order; junction bases with no gene match: 13. The CDR3 loop spans 19 amino acids. CDR3 nucleotide sequence: TGCGCCAGCAGCCAAGAAAATACTGGGATCGGGACAGGCCAAGAGACCCAGTACTTC. Its translation is CASSQENTGIGTGQETQYF.

In this sample, this clonotype turned up many times. The chain is built from TRBV29-1 and TRBJ2-1, with TRBD2 matching over 12 bases. The germline CDR1 and CDR2 sequences are SQVTM and ANQGSEA. The junction had 8 bases not matched to a gene; V was cut back by 3 bases and J by 8 bases. The CDR3 length is 15 residues. The CDR3 sequence is CSVDWASGGAHEQFF. In nucleotides, the CDR3 is TGCAGCGTTGATTGGGCTAGCGGGGGGGCACATGAGCAGTTCTTC.

The CDR3 DNA follows: TGTGCCAGCAGCAAGGCGGGACCCAAACGTGGAGTGAACACCGGGGAGCTGTTTTTT. Its translation: CASSKAGPKRGVNTGELFF. V is TRBV9 and J is TRBJ2-2; D is possibly TRBD2 (6 bases). Trimming removed 4 bases at V and 1 base at J, with 23 bases between. The length of the CDR3 is 19 residues. Germline CDR1 is SGDLS and CDR2 is YYNGEE.

The CDR3 region is CASRYNYEQYF. In nucleotides, the CDR3 is TGTGCCAGCAGATACAATTACGAGCAGTACTTC. The chain is built from TRBV6-5 and TRBJ2-7; D remains unclear. Germline assignment: CDR1 MNHEY and CDR2 SVGAGI. This CDR3 is built from 11 residues. Trimming removed 6 bases at V and 4 bases at J, with 7 bases between.

The chain has TRBV29-1 and TRBJ2-4; D not resolved. The better agreement between TRBJ2-5 and the DNA end casts doubt on the J call. The V gene's germline CDR1 is SQVTM and CDR2 ANQGSEA. The CDR3 runs 17 residues. This chain's CDR3 is CSVDSGPVPHPQETQYF. For the CDR3, the DNA is TGCAGCGTTGATTCTGGCCCGGTACCCCATCCCCAAGAGACCCAGTACTTC.

This clonotype has just a few counts. This sequence joins TRBV7-2 and TRBJ1-5, with D perhaps matching TRBD1 (5 bases). Between the trimmed V and J ends, which lost 5 bases and 0 bases, there was a span of 20 bases. CDR3 length: 18 residues. Germline-derived CDR1 and CDR2 are SGHTA and FQGNSA. The CDR3 coding sequence is TGTGCCAGCAGCGTAGAGGTGGTGGGACTGCATAGCAATCAGCCCCAGCATTTT. Protein: CASSVEVVGLHSNQPQHF.

This clonotype was observed a single time. The junction and the germline gene differ at one end; a read error may be behind it. This chain uses TRBV7-2 with TRBJ2-6; D remains unclear. This CDR3 is 16 amino acids long. Germline CDR1 reads SGHTA; CDR2 reads FQGNSA. CDR3 in amino acids: CASSLAFSSEANVLTF. CDR3 nucleotide sequence: TGTGCCAGCAGCTTAGCGTTTAGCTCTGAGGCCAACGTCCTGACTTTC.

The rearrangement joins TRBV20-1 to TRBJ2-3; 10 nucleotides align to TRBD2. Germline V gene data show CDR1 as DFQATT and CDR2 as SNEGSKA (reference sequence). This CDR3 has 15 residues. V was pared by 0 bases and J by 6 bases, with 6 bases of the junction left unmatched. The CDR3 nucleotides are TGCAGTGCTAGAGATCTGCTAGCGGGAGCTGATACGCAGTATTTT. Residues: CSARDLLAGADTQYF.

This clonotype was seen many times. The CDR3 DNA is TGCAGTGCCCAAACGACAGGCTCCCTCGAGCAGTACTTC. Amino acids: CSAQTTGSLEQYF. V gene TRBV20-1 combines with J gene TRBJ2-7; possible D gene TRBD1, 6 bases. V was clipped by 6 bases and J by 6 bases, with 18 bases between them. This CDR3 comprises 13 residues. Germline values: CDR1 DFQATT, CDR2 SNEGSKA (reference sequence).

This clonotype has more than one count but fewer than ten. This chain joins TRBV2 and TRBJ2-2; weak D call: TRBD2 (5 bases). Trimming pared 1 base from V and 4 bases from J, leaving 10 bases between. The germline gives CDR1 SNHLY, CDR2 FYNNEI. CDR3 length: 15 residues. The CDR3: CASSEVMGSTGELFF. CDR3 DNA: TGTGCCAGCAGTGAAGTTATGGGGAGCACCGGGGAGCTGTTTTTT.

The chain has TRBV28 and TRBJ1-2; D uncertain. This CDR3 is built from 14 residues. The ends were cut back, 2 bases at V and 6 bases at J, with 13 bases in the middle. CDR1 is MDHEN, CDR2 SYDVKM, per germline. CDR3 bases: TGTGCCAGCAGTTTAGTAGCCGGGTCGGATGGCTACACCTTC. Protein product: CASSLVAGSDGYTF.

The chain uses TRBV20-1 and TRBJ2-2, with D possibly being TRBD1 or TRBD2 (6 bases each). Germline V gene lookup returns CDR1 DFQATT and CDR2 SNEGSKA (reference sequence). Trimming cost V 2 bases and J 4 bases, with 14 bases left between them. The CDR3 has 15 residues. The CDR3 region has the DNA TGCAGTGCTAGATACGGGGGCCAGGTCACCGGGGAGCTGTTTTTT. Protein product: CSARYGGQVTGELFF.

With respect to this clonotype: A much larger clonotype is one base distant, so this may be a read error. This sequence joins TRBV20-1 and TRBJ2-1; maybe TRBD1 (6 bases). CDR1 is DFQATT and CDR2 is SNEGSKA in the germline V gene (reference sequence). This CDR3 region has 14 residues. Trimming pared 6 bases from V and 10 bases from J, leaving 22 bases between. The CDR3 region is CSAIYLQGLDEQFF. DNA for the CDR3: TGCAGTGCCATCTACCTTCAGGGGCTAGACGAGCAGTTCTTC.

The CDR3 DNA reads TGTGCCAGCAGCGAGGGAACAGGAAATTCACCCCTCCACTTT. Translating gives CASSEGTGNSPLHF. This chain uses TRBV9 with TRBJ1-6, with D possibly being TRBD1 (5 bases). The V end was cut by 3 bases, the J end by 7 bases, with 11 bases between. There are 14 residues in the CDR3. Germline V gene sequence: CDR1 SGDLS, CDR2 YYNGEE.

The chain employs TRBV7-8 and TRBJ2-7; D not certain. The length of the CDR3 is 13 residues. The V end was cut by 7 bases, the J end by 3 bases, with 13 bases between. CDR1 and CDR2 from the germline V gene are SGHVS and FQNEAQ. The CDR3 DNA follows: TGTGCCAGCACCCCCAGACCAGGCTACGAGCAGTACTTC. Amino acids: CASTPRPGYEQYF.

This clonotype was counted only a few times. This chain joins TRBV11-2 and TRBJ2-5; D is perhaps TRBD1 (7 bases). V was cut by 5 bases and J by 5 bases, with 18 bases left in between. The CDR3 totals 15 residues. The germline V gene has CDR1 SGHAT and CDR2 FQNNGV. CDR3 sequence (DNA): TGTGCCAGCAGCCCCACTTACAGGGGAGGCGAGACCCAGTACTTC. Its protein product is CASSPTYRGGETQYF. Based on the CDR3 plus reference TRBV11-2 and TRBJ2-5, the full variable domain is EAGVAQSPRYKIIEKRQSVAFWCNPISGHATLYWYQQILGQGPKLLIQFQNNGVVDDSQLPKDRFSAERLKGVDSTLKIQPAKLEDSAVYLCASSPTYRGGETQYFGPGTRLLVL.

This clonotype has a handful of counts. The rearrangement links TRBV7-9 to TRBJ2-7; D is undetermined. This CDR3 is built from 10 residues. Germline loops: CDR1 SEHNR, CDR2 FQNEAQ (reference sequence). CDR3 amino acids: CSFDDNEQYF. The CDR3 DNA sequence: TGTTCCTTCGACGACAATGAGCAGTACTTC.

This clonotype has a handful of counts. The rearrangement joins TRBV6-6 to TRBJ1-5; D remains ambiguous. The CDR3 runs to 13 residues. Germline V lookup: CDR1 MNHNY, CDR2 SVGAGI (reference sequence). V lost 2 bases to trimming and J lost 6 bases, with 8 bases between them. DNA for the CDR3: TGTGCCAGCAGTTACGAAGGGCCTCAGCCCCAGCATTTT. It specifies CASSYEGPQPQHF.

In the case of this clonotype: A read error may produce the germline difference seen at one junction end. J is TRBJ2-2 and V is TRBV7-7; 9 positions agree with TRBD1. Germline CDR1 SSHAT, CDR2 FNYEAQ (reference sequence). This CDR3 is built from 16 residues. CDR3 in amino acids: CASSSLGQGHHGELFF. CDR3 in DNA: TGTGCTAGCAGCTCCCTAGGACAGGGGCATCACGGGGAGCTGTTTTTT. Full variable domain (outside the CDR3, taken from reference TRBV7-7 and TRBJ2-2): GAGVSQSPRYKVTKRGQDVTLRCDPISSHATLYWYQQALGQGPEFLTYFNYEAQPDKSGLPSDRFSAERPEGSISTLTIQRTEQRDSAMYRCASSSLGQGHHGELFFGEGSRLTVL.

This chain uses TRBV11-2 with TRBJ2-7; D gene uncertain. V lost 4 bases, J lost 7 bases, and 17 bases lay in between. From germline, CDR1 is SGHAT and CDR2 FQNNGV. The CDR3 spans 14 residues. Written as DNA, the CDR3 is TGTGCCAGCAGCTCGCAGAGCTCCTACAATGAGCAGTACTTC. Translated: CASSSQSSYNEQYF.

This clonotype was observed a few times. The chain combines TRBV20-1 with TRBJ1-4; D is uncertain. There are 13 residues in the CDR3. CDR1 DFQATT and CDR2 SNEGSKA come from the germline V gene (reference sequence). Trimming pared 6 bases from V and 4 bases from J, leaving 12 bases between. CDR3 loop: CSAAEPSNEKLFF. In DNA, the CDR3 is TGCAGTGCCGCAGAGCCCAGTAATGAAAAACTGTTTTTT.

This clonotype appeared a few times. V gene TRBV20-1 combines with J gene TRBJ2-5, with TRBD1 matching 12 bases. This CDR3 contains 15 residues. The V segment lost 0 bases and the J segment 5 bases; nucleotides outside the gene matches: 4. Looked up from germline, CDR1 is DFQATT and CDR2 is SNEGSKA (reference sequence). CDR3 region: CSARDPGQGAETQYF. CDR3 nucleotides: TGCAGTGCTAGAGACCCGGGACAGGGGGCCGAGACCCAGTACTTC.

This clonotype was counted between two and nine times. This chain uses TRBV20-1 with TRBJ1-2; the D is unclear. Deletions cut 6 bases from V and 4 bases from J, with 9 bases between. CDR3 size: 11 residues. Germline loops: CDR1 DFQATT, CDR2 SNEGSKA (reference sequence). The CDR3 loop reads CSAPGSYGYTF. The DNA for the CDR3 is TGCAGTGCCCCTGGGAGCTATGGCTACACCTTC.

The chain is built from TRBV7-8 and TRBJ1-5, with 8 bases fitting TRBD1. This CDR3 is 18 amino acids long. V gave up 6 bases and J gave up 4 bases; unmatched junction bases: 17. The germline V gene encodes CDR1 SGHVS and CDR2 FQNEAQ. The CDR3 loop reads CASSHNPGQGYNNQPQHF. Written as DNA, the CDR3 is TGTGCCAGCAGTCACAACCCCGGACAGGGTTACAATAATCAGCCCCAGCATTTT.

This chain uses TRBV25-1 with TRBJ1-6; D call uncertain. V dropped 8 bases and J dropped 6 bases, with 14 bases sitting between them. Germline V gives CDR1 MGHDK, CDR2 SYGVNS. There are 14 residues in the CDR3. The CDR3 DNA reads as TGTGCCAGCGGGATTCGGGGTCTTAATTCACCCCTCCACTTT. Residues: CASGIRGLNSPLHF.

The sample holds a few counts of this clonotype. The J gene is TRBJ2-7, the V gene TRBV5-1, with D uncertain. Trimming removed 2 bases from V and 1 base from J, with 10 bases in between. CDR1 and CDR2 from the germline V gene are SGHRS and YFSETQ. The CDR3 is made up of 14 amino acids. The CDR3 loop reads CASSFESKSYEQYF. The CDR3 DNA sequence: TGCGCCAGCAGCTTTGAGTCTAAGTCCTACGAGCAGTACTTC.